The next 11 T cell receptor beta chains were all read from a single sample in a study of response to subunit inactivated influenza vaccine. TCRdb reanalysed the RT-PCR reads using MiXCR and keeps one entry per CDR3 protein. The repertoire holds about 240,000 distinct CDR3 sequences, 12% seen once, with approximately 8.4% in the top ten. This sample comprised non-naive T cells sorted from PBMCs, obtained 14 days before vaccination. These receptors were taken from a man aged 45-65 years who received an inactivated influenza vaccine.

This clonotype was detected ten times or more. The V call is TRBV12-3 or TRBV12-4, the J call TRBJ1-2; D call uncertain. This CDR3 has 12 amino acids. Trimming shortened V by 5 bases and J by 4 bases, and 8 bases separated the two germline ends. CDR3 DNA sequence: TGTGCCAGCAGTCCCCTCACCTATGGCTACACCTTC. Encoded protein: CASSPLTYGYTF.

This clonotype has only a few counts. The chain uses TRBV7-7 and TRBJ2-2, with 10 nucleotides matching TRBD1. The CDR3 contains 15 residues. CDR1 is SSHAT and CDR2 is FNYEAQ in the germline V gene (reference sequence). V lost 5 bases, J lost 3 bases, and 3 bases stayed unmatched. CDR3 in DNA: TGTGCCAGCAGCCCGGGACAGGGGCACACCGGGGAGCTGTTTTTT. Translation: CASSPGQGHTGELFF.

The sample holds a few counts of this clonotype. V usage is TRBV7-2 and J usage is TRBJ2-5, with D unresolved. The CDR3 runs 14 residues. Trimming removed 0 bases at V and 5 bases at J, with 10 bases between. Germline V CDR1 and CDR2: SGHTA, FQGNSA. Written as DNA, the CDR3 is TGTGCCAGCAGCTTAGCGCCAGCGTGGGAGACCCAGTACTTC. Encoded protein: CASSLAPAWETQYF.

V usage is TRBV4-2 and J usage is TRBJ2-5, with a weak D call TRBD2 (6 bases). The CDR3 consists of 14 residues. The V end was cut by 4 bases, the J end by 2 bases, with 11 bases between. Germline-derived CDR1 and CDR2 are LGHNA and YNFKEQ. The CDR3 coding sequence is TGTGCCAGCAGCCCCAGACTAGGACAAGAGACCCAGTACTTC. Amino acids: CASSPRLGQETQYF.

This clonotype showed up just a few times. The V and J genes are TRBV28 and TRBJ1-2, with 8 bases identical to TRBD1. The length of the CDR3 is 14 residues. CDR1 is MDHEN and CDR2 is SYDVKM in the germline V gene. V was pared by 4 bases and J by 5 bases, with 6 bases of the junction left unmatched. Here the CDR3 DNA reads TGTGCCAGCAGTTCTTGGACAGGGCTTTATGGCTACACCTTC. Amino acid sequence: CASSSWTGLYGYTF.

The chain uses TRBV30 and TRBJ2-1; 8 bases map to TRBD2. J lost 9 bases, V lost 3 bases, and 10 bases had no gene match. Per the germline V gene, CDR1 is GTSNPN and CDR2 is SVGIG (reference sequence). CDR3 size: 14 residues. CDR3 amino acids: CAWRGISGVGEQFF. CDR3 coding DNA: TGTGCCTGGAGGGGAATTAGCGGGGTGGGTGAGCAGTTCTTC.

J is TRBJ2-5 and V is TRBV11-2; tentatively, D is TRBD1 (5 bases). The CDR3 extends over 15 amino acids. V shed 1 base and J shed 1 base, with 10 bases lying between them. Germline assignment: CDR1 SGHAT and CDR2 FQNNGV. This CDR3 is CASSLGLTGQETQYF. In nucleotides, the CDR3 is TGTGCCAGCAGCTTAGGATTAACAGGCCAAGAGACCCAGTACTTC.

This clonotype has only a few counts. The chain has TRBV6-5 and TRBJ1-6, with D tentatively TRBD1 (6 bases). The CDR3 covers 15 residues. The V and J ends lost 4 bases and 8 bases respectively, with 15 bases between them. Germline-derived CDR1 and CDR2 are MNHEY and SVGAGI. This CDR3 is CASSLGGRLDSPLHF. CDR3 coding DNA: TGTGCCAGCAGTTTGGGGGGGCGCTTAGATTCACCCCTCCACTTT.

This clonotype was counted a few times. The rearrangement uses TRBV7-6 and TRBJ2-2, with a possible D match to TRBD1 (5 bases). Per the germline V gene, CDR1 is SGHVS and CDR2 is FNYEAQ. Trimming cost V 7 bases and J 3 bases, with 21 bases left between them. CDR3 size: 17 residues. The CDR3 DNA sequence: TGTGCCAGCACCGTGACCCTTCCGGACAAGTACACCGGGGAGCTGTTTTTT. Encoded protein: CASTVTLPDKYTGELFF.

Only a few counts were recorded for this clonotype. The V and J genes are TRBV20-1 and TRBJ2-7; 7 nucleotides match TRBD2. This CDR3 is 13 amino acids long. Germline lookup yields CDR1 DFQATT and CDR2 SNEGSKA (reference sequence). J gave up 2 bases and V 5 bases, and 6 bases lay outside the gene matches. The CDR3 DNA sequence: TGCAGTGCTTCTAGCGGAGAAGCCTACGAGCAGTACTTC. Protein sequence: CSASSGEAYEQYF.

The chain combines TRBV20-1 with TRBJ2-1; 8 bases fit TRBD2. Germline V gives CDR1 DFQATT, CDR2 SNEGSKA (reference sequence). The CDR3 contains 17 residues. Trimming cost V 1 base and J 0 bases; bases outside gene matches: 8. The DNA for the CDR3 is TGCAGTGCTAGAGGGCGGGGCGGGAGGAGCTCCTACAATGAGCAGTTCTTC. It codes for CSARGRGGRSSYNEQFF.